The clone carrying this TCR beta chain was seen a handful of times. Its target is not known. J was trimmed by 6 bases and V by 4 bases; bases with no gene match: 6. Germline-derived CDR1 and CDR2 are MNHEY and SMNVEV (reference sequence). The CDR3 totals 14 residues. In making TCR cDNA, 5'RACE template switching added a universal primer site and UMIs to it. TCRdb re-called the 5' RACE reads through MiXCR, storing one row per CDR3 protein. Of 250,000 to 400,000 distinct CDR3 sequences in the sample, approximately 4% were seen once. This sample was included in a study of T cells after yellow fever vaccination. General study points: Most primary-vaccination clones recurred post-booster (around 95% CD4, 88% CD8). Researchers cautioned that FACS-sorted repertoires could harbor abundant clonotypes contaminating from the bulk population.

The sequencing here drew on PBMCs, taken 5 days after the yellow fever booster vaccination. This sequence originates from a man between 18 and 29 years old who received the YFV17D yellow fever vaccine. The chain couples TRBV27 to TRBJ2-7; 10 bases map to TRBD1. The CDR3 region has the DNA TGTGCCAGCAGTTGGACAGGGGGTAGGGTCGAGCAGTACTTC. It codes for CASSWTGGRVEQYF.